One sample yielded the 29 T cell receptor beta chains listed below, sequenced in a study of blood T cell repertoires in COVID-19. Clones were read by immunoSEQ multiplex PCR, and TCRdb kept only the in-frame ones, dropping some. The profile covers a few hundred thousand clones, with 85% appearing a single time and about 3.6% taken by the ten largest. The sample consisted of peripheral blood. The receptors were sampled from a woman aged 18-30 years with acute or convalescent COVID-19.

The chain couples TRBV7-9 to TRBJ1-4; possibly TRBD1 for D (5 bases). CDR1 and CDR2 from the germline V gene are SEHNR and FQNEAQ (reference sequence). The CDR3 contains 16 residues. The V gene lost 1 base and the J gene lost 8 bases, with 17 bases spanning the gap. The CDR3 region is CASSLGQKAPEEKLFF. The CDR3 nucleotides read TGTGCCAGCAGCTTAGGACAGAAAGCTCCTGAGGAAAAACTGTTTTTT.

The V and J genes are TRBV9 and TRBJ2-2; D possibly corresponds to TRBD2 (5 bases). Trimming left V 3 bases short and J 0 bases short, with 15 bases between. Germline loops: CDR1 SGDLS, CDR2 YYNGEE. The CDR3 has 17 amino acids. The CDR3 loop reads CASSGGVAGPNTGELFF. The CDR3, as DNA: TGTGCCAGCAGCGGTGGGGTGGCGGGCCCGAACACCGGGGAGCTGTTTTTT.

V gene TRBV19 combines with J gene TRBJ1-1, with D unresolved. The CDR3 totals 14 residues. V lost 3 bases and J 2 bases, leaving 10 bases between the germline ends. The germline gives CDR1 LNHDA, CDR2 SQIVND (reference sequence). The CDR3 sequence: CASSIGRVNTEAFF. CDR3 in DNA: TGTGCCAGTAGTATTGGGAGAGTAAACACTGAAGCTTTCTTT.

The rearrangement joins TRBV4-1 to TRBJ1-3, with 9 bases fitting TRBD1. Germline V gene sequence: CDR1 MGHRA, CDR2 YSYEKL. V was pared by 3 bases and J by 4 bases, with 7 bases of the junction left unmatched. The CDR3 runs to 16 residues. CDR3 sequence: CASSHTTGGYGNTIYF. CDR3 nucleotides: TGCGCCAGCAGCCATACGACAGGGGGTTACGGAAACACCATATATTTT.

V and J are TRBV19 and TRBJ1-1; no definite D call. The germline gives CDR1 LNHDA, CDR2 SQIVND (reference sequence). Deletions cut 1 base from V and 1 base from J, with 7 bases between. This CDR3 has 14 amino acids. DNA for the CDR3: TGTGCCAGTAGTATAGCGGAGACGAACACTGAAGCTTTCTTT. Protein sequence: CASSIAETNTEAFF.

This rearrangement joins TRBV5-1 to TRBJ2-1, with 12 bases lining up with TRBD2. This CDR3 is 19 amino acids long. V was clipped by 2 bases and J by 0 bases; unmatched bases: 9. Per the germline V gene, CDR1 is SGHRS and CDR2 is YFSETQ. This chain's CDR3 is CASSFRLAGDIPSYNEQFF. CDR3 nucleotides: TGCGCCAGCAGCTTCCGACTAGCGGGGGATATCCCCTCCTACAATGAGCAGTTCTTC.

The CDR3 coding sequence is TGTGCCAGCAGCTTAGCGCGAAGACAGACCTACGAGCAGTACTTC. Translating it yields CASSLARRQTYEQYF. The chain recombines TRBV7-8 with TRBJ2-7; tentative D call: TRBD1 (5 bases). V gave up 0 bases and J gave up 2 bases, with 11 bases separating them. The CDR3 totals 15 residues. Germline lookup yields CDR1 SGHVS and CDR2 FQNEAQ.

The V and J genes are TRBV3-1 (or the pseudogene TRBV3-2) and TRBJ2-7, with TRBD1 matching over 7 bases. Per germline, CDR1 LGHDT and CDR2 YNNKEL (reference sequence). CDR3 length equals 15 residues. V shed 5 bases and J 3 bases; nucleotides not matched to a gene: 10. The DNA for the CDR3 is TGTGCCAGCAGCGCCTACAGGGGAAGGGGCTACGAGCAGTACTTC. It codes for CASSAYRGRGYEQYF.

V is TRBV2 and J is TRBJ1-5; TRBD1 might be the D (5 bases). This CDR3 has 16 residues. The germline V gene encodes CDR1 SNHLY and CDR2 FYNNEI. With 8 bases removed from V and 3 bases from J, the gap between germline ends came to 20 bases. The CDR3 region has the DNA TGTGCCAGCTCCCGAGGATTGGACACCATCAATCAGCCCCAGCATTTT. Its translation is CASSRGLDTINQPQHF.

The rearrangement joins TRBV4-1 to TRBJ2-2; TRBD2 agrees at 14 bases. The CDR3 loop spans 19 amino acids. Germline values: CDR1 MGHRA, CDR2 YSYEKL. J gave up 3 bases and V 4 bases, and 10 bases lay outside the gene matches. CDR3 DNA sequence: TGCGCCAGCAGCCGGAAGATAGGACTAGCGGGGGGCTACACCGGGGAGCTGTTTTTT. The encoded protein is CASSRKIGLAGGYTGELFF.

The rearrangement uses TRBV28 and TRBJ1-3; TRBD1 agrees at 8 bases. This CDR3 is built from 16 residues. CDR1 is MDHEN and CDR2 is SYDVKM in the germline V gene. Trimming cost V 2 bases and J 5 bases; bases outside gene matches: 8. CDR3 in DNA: TGTGCCAGCAGTTTAAGGCCCGGACAGGGTCGAAACACCATATATTTT. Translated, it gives CASSLRPGQGRNTIYF.

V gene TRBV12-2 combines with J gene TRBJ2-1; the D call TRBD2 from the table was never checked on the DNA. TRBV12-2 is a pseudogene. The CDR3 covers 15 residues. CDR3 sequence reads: CASRRSIGPPNEQFF. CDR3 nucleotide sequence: TGTGCAAGTCGCCGTAGCATTGGCCCCCCGAATGAGCAGTTCTTC.

The CDR3 loop is CASSQEWGTGAYNEQFF. In DNA, the CDR3 is TGTGCCAGCAGCCAGGAGTGGGGGACAGGGGCTTACAATGAGCAGTTCTTC. This chain joins TRBV7-6 and TRBJ2-1; 10 bases match TRBD1. V dropped 5 bases and J dropped 4; count of bases not matched to a gene: 11. Germline-derived CDR1 and CDR2 are SGHVS and FNYEAQ. The length of the CDR3 is 17 residues.

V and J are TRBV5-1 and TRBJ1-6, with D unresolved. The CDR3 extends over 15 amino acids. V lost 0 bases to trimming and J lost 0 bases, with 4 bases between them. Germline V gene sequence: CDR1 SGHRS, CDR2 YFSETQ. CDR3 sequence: CASSLASSYNSPLHF. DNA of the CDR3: TGCGCCAGCAGCTTGGCCTCCTCCTATAATTCACCCCTCCACTTT.

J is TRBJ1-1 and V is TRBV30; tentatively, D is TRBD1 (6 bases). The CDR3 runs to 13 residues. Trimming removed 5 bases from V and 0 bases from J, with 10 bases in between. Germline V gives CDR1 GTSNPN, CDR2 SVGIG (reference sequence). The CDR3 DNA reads TGTGCCTGGGACGGACAGTTGAACACTGAAGCTTTCTTT. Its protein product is CAWDGQLNTEAFF.

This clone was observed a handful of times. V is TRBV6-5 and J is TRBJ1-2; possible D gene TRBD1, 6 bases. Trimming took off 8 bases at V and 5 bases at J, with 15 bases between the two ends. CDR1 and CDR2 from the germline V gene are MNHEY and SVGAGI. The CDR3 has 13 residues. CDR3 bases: TGTGCCAGCTCGCCGGGGACACGGTATGGCTACACCTTC. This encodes CASSPGTRYGYTF.

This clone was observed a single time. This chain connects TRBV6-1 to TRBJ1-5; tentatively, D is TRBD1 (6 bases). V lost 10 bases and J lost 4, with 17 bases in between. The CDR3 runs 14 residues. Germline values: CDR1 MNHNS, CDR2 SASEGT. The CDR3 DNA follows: TGTGCCACCCGCCGGGGAGGGGGGAATCAGCCCCAGCATTTT. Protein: CATRRGGGNQPQHF.

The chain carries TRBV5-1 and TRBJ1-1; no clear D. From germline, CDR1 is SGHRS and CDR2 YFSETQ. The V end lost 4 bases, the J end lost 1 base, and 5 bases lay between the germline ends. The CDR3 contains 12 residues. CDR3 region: CASSVRNTEAFF. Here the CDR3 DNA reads TGCGCCAGCAGCGTCCGGAACACTGAAGCTTTCTTT. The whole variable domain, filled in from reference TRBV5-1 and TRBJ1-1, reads KAGVTQTPRYLIKTRGQQVTLSCSPISGHRSVSWYQQTPGQGLQFLFEYFSETQRNKGNFPGRFSGRQFSNSRSEMNVSTLELGDSALYLCASSVRNTEAFFGQGTRLTVV.

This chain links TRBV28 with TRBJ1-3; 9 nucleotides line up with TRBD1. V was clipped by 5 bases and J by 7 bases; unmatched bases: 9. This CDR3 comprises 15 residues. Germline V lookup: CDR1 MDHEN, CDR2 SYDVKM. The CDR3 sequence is CASSARTGEFNTIYF. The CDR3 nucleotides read TGTGCCAGCAGTGCTAGGACAGGGGAATTTAACACCATATATTTT.

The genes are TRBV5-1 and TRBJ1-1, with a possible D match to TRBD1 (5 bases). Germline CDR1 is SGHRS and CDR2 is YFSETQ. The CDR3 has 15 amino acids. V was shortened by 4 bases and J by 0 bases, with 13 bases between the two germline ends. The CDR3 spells CASSLLQGLNTEAFF. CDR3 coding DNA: TGCGCCAGCAGCCTCCTGCAGGGTTTGAACACTGAAGCTTTCTTT.

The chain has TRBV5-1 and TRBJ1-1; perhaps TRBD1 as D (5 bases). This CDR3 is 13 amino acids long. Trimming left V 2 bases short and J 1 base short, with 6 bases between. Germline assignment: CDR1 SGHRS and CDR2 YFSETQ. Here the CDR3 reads CASSFGQNTEAFF. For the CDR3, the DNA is TGCGCCAGCAGCTTTGGACAGAACACTGAAGCTTTCTTT.

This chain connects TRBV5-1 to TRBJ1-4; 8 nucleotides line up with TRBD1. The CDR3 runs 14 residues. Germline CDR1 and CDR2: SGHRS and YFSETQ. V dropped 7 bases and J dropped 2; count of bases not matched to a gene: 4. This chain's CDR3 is CASRQGATNEKLFF. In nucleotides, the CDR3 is TGCGCCAGCCGCCAGGGGGCCACTAATGAAAAACTGTTTTTT.

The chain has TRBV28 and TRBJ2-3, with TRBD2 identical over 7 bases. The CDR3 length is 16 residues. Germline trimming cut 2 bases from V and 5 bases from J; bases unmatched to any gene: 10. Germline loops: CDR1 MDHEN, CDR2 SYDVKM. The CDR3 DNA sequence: TGTGCCAGCAGTTTACCCGGGACTACCTCGGGAGATACGCAGTATTTT. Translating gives CASSLPGTTSGDTQYF.

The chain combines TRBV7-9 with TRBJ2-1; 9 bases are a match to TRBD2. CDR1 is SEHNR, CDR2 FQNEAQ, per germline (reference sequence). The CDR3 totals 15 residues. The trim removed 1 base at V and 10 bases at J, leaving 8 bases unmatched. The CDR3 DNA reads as TGTGCCAGCAGCTTAGGAGTTAGCGGGGGTGTGGAGCAGTTCTTC. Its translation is CASSLGVSGGVEQFF.

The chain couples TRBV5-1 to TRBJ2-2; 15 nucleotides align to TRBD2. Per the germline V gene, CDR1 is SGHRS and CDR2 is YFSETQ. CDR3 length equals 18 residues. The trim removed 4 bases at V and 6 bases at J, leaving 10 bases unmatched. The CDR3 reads CASSRGLAGGSLSGELFF. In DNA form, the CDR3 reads TGCGCCAGCAGCCGAGGACTAGCGGGAGGGTCCCTGTCCGGGGAGCTGTTTTTT.

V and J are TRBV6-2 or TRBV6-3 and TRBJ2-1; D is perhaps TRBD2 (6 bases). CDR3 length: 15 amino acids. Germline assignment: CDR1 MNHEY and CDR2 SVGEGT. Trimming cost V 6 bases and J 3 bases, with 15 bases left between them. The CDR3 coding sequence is TGTGCCAGCAGCGGGGACTTCTCCTTCTACAATGAGCAGTTCTTC. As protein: CASSGDFSFYNEQFF.

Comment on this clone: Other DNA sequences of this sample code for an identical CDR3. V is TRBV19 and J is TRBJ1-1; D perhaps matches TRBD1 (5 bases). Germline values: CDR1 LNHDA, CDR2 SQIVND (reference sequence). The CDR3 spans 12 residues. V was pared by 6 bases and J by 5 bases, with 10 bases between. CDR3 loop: CASRQGGTEAFF. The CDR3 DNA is TGTGCCAGTAGGCAGGGAGGGACTGAAGCTTTCTTT.

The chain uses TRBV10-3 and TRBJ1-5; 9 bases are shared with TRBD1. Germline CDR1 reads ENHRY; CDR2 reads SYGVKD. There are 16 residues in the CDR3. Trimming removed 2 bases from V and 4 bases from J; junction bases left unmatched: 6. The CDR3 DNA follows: TGTGCCATCAGTGAGGGTGACAGGGGGGCGAATCAGCCCCAGCATTTT. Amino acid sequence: CAISEGDRGANQPQHF.

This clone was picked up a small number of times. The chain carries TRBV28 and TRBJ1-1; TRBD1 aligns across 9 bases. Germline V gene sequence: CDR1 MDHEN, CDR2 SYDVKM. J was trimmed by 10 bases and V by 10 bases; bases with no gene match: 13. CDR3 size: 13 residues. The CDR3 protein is CATGDREAVRAFF. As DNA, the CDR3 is TGTGCCACCGGGGACAGGGAGGCGGTGAGAGCTTTCTTT.